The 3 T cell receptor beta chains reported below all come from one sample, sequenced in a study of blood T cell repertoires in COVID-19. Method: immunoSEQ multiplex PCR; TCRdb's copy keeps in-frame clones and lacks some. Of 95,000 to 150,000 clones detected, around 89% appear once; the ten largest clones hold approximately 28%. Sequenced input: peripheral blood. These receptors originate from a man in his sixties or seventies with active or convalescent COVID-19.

CDR3 coding DNA: TGTGCCACCAGCACCGGGACTACAGGAGGCAATGAGCAGTTCTTC. Translation gives CATSTGTTGGNEQFF. The chain carries TRBV15 and TRBJ2-1, with 7 bases fitting TRBD2. The V and J ends lost 4 bases and 6 bases, in that order; junction bases with no gene match: 9. Germline CDR1 reads LNHNV; CDR2 reads YYDKDF (reference sequence). The CDR3 extends over 15 amino acids.

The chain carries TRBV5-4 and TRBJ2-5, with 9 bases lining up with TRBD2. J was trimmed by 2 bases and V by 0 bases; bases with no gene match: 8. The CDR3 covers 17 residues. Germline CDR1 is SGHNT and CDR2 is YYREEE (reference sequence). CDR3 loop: CASSLAGASGIQETQYF. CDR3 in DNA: TGTGCCAGCAGCTTGGCCGGGGCTAGCGGGATTCAAGAGACCCAGTACTTC.

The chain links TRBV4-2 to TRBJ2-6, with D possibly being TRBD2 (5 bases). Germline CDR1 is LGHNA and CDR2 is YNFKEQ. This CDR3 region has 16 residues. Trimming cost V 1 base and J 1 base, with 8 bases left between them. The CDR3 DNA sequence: TGTGCCAGCAGCCAAGGAGGGTCGTCTGGGGCCAACGTCCTGACTTTC. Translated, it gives CASSQGGSSGANVLTF.